The 28 T cell receptor beta chains given below trace back to one sample, sequenced in a study of blood T cell repertoires in COVID-19. Repertoires were generated with immunoSEQ multiplex PCR, while TCRdb's copy carries only in-frame clones and drops some. The sample contains 270,000 or so clones, 82% of which appear only once. The specimen was peripheral blood. The receptor source for this set is a woman in her late teens or twenties with acute or convalescent COVID-19.

This clone was recorded only once. The DNA for the CDR3 is TGTGCCAGCAGTTACACTCAATACGAGCAGTACTTC. The encoded protein is CASSYTQYEQYF. The J gene is TRBJ2-7, the V gene TRBV6-2 or TRBV6-3; D is ambiguous. Per germline, CDR1 MNHEY and CDR2 SVGEGT. Trimming took off 2 bases at V and 4 bases at J, with 6 bases between the two ends. The CDR3 sequence is 12 residues long.

This clone has more than one count but fewer than ten. The CDR3 sequence is CASSTGDSGNTIYF. Written as DNA, the CDR3 is TGCGCCAGCAGTACCGGAGACTCTGGAAACACCATATATTTT. The J gene is TRBJ1-3, the V gene TRBV5-1; D not certain. CDR1 is SGHRS, CDR2 YFSETQ, per germline. The V and J ends lost 5 bases and 0 bases respectively, with 9 bases between them. This CDR3 contains 14 residues. Based on the CDR3 plus reference TRBV5-1 and TRBJ1-3, the full variable domain is KAGVTQTPRYLIKTRGQQVTLSCSPISGHRSVSWYQQTPGQGLQFLFEYFSETQRNKGNFPGRFSGRQFSNSRSEMNVSTLELGDSALYLCASSTGDSGNTIYFGEGSWLTVV.

The chain recombines TRBV29-1 with TRBJ1-1; 9 bases fit TRBD1. The CDR3 has 13 amino acids. In germline, CDR1 is SQVTM, CDR2 ANQGSEA. V dropped 7 bases and J dropped 4; count of bases not matched to a gene: 7. In nucleotides, the CDR3 is TGCAGCGCCCCGGACAGGGGAGCCACTGAAGCTTTCTTT. Residues: CSAPDRGATEAFF.

The chain recombines TRBV30 with TRBJ1-2; 9 nucleotides line up with TRBD1. Germline trimming cut 2 bases from V and 5 bases from J; bases unmatched to any gene: 6. The CDR3 totals 14 residues. Germline CDR1 reads GTSNPN; CDR2 reads SVGIG (reference sequence). The CDR3 DNA follows: TGTGCCTGGAGTCGGGACAGGGACCCTTATGGCTACACCTTC. Its translation is CAWSRDRDPYGYTF.

This chain joins TRBV19 and TRBJ1-1; 7 nucleotides agree with TRBD1. The CDR3 is 14 amino acids. Trimming took 6 bases from V and 1 from J; bases not matched to a gene: 5. Germline V gives CDR1 LNHDA, CDR2 SQIVND (reference sequence). The CDR3 is CASRRTGSNTEAFF. The CDR3, as DNA: TGTGCCAGTAGGAGGACAGGTTCGAACACTGAAGCTTTCTTT.

V gene TRBV24-1 combines with J gene TRBJ2-1; 9 bases are shared with TRBD2. Germline V gene sequence: CDR1 KGHDR, CDR2 SFDVKD. CDR3 length: 16 amino acids. The J segment lost 9 bases and the V segment lost 5 bases, leaving 13 bases of the junction unmatched. In nucleotides, the CDR3 is TGTGCCACCAGTGGATTCCTTGGCGGGAGGGCCAGTGAGCAGTTCTTC. Its protein is CATSGFLGGRASEQFF.

The rearrangement links TRBV11-2 to TRBJ1-1; TRBD1 is a possible D gene (5 bases). CDR1 and CDR2 from the germline V gene are SGHAT and FQNNGV. The germline V and J ends were trimmed by 5 bases and 2 bases, with 12 bases remaining between them. The CDR3 runs 14 residues. CDR3 sequence: CASSPSTVNTEAFF. The CDR3 DNA follows: TGTGCCAGCAGCCCATCGACAGTTAACACTGAAGCTTTCTTT.

The chain links TRBV7-2 to TRBJ2-7; 7 nucleotides agree with TRBD2. Germline V CDR1 and CDR2: SGHTA, FQGNSA. CDR3 length: 16 residues. V shed 1 base and J 5 bases; nucleotides not matched to a gene: 11. The CDR3 DNA reads as TGTGCCAGCAGCTTAGGGGGGTTGCGGGAGTACCACGAGCAGTACTTC. It codes for CASSLGGLREYHEQYF.

Notes on this clone: In the same sample, other DNA sequences code for this CDR3. The V call is TRBV7-2, the J call TRBJ2-3, with D uncertain. This CDR3 has 12 residues. Germline V gene sequence: CDR1 SGHTA, CDR2 FQGNSA. Trimming pared 2 bases from V and 6 bases from J, leaving 6 bases between. CDR3 in DNA: TGTGCCAGCAGCTTACTACGGGATACGCAGTATTTT. Its translation is CASSLLRDTQYF.

This chain links TRBV5-1 with TRBJ2-1; 9 positions agree with TRBD1. The CDR3 has 15 residues. V dropped 4 bases and J dropped 6; count of bases not matched to a gene: 8. From germline, CDR1 is SGHRS and CDR2 YFSETQ. CDR3 in DNA: TGCGCCAGCAGCCGCTGGACAGGGGTTGGCAATGAGCAGTTCTTC. Residues: CASSRWTGVGNEQFF. The full variable domain, in which reference TRBV5-1 and TRBJ2-1 provide the parts outside the CDR3, is KAGVTQTPRYLIKTRGQQVTLSCSPISGHRSVSWYQQTPGQGLQFLFEYFSETQRNKGNFPGRFSGRQFSNSRSEMNVSTLELGDSALYLCASSRWTGVGNEQFFGPGTRLTVL.

The gene calls are TRBV5-8 and TRBJ2-7; D is perhaps TRBD2 (5 bases). From germline, CDR1 is SGHTS and CDR2 YDEGEE. Trimming stripped 4 bases from V and 2 bases from J, with 13 bases between. The CDR3 is 14 amino acids. CDR3 protein: CASSERAATYEQYF. CDR3 DNA sequence: TGTGCCAGCAGCGAACGAGCGGCAACCTACGAGCAGTACTTC.

The chain has TRBV9 and TRBJ1-1; 8 bases match TRBD1. V shed 4 bases, J shed 5 bases, and the junction held 7 bases outside the gene matches. The CDR3 sequence is 14 residues long. The germline V gene has CDR1 SGDLS and CDR2 YYNGEE. The CDR3 here is CASSPRQGSTEAFF. Written as DNA, the CDR3 is TGTGCCAGCAGCCCCCGACAGGGGAGTACTGAAGCTTTCTTT.

The J gene is TRBJ2-7, the V gene TRBV28; perhaps TRBD2 as D (7 bases). This CDR3 comprises 12 residues. CDR1 is MDHEN and CDR2 is SYDVKM in the germline V gene. V was cut by 9 bases and J by 9 bases, with 18 bases left in between. The CDR3 is CASAGEGEVQYF. The CDR3 coding sequence is TGTGCCAGTGCAGGGGAGGGAGAGGTGCAGTACTTC.

The V call is TRBV6-2 or TRBV6-3, the J call TRBJ2-1; 10 nucleotides line up with TRBD2. CDR1 is MNHEY and CDR2 is SVGEGT in the germline V gene. V shed 5 bases and J 8 bases; nucleotides not matched to a gene: 9. The CDR3 is 15 amino acids. Written as DNA, the CDR3 is TGTGCCAGCAGTCTAGCGGGGGCCCGGGTGTATGAGCAGTTCTTC. Its translation is CASSLAGARVYEQFF.

The chain recombines TRBV6-1 with TRBJ2-3, with D uncertain. The CDR3 contains 12 residues. Trimming cost V 1 base and J 6 bases, with 5 bases left between them. CDR1 is MNHNS and CDR2 is SASEGT in the germline V gene. Here the CDR3 DNA reads TGTGCCAGCAGTGAAGTCCGGGATACGCAGTATTTT. Translating gives CASSEVRDTQYF.

This chain uses TRBV7-3 with TRBJ2-1, with TRBD2 identical over 12 bases. V shed 4 bases, J shed 7 bases, and the junction held 8 bases outside the gene matches. Looked up from germline, CDR1 is SGHTA and CDR2 is FQGTGA. The CDR3 totals 16 residues. CDR3 in amino acids: CASSSKLAGGGNEQFF. As DNA, the CDR3 is TGTGCCAGCAGCTCCAAACTAGCGGGAGGAGGGAATGAGCAGTTCTTC.

The chain combines TRBV23-1 with TRBJ2-7, with D possibly being TRBD2 (6 bases). TRBV23-1 is known as an ORF, though its function is uncertain. CDR3 size: 14 residues. V was cut by 2 bases and J by 5 bases, with 13 bases left in between. The DNA for the CDR3 is TGCGCCAGCAGTCAAGCGCAGAGGGAGGACGAGCAGTACTTC. It specifies CASSQAQREDEQYF.

This clone came up a few times. This chain uses TRBV4-1 with TRBJ2-7; the match to TRBD1 covers 7 bases. V gave up 0 bases and J gave up 6 bases; unmatched junction bases: 17. Germline assignment: CDR1 MGHRA and CDR2 YSYEKL. The CDR3 covers 18 residues. The CDR3, as DNA: TGCGCCAGCAGCCAAGATAGATGGGACAGCCCCAACCTAGCCGAGCAGTACTTC. As protein: CASSQDRWDSPNLAEQYF.

This clone was observed a handful of times. V is TRBV19 and J is TRBJ2-1, with TRBD2 as a possible D gene (5 bases). The CDR3 consists of 16 residues. V was pared by 0 bases and J by 7 bases, with 16 bases between. The V gene's germline CDR1 is LNHDA and CDR2 SQIVND (reference sequence). CDR3 in amino acids: CASSIEEERSRNEQFF. CDR3 bases: TGTGCCAGTAGTATAGAGGAGGAGCGGTCCCGGAATGAGCAGTTCTTC.

V is TRBV14 and J is TRBJ1-4; possibly TRBD1 for D (5 bases). V lost 5 bases to trimming and J lost 6 bases, with 13 bases between them. CDR1 SGHDN and CDR2 FVKESK come from the germline V gene. The CDR3 sequence is 14 residues long. The CDR3 region is CASSSGTAYEKLFF. CDR3 sequence (DNA): TGTGCCAGCAGCTCCGGGACTGCCTATGAAAAACTGTTTTTT.

The rearrangement joins TRBV3-1 (or the pseudogene TRBV3-2) to TRBJ1-3, with no clear D. CDR1 and CDR2 from the germline V gene are LGHDT and YNNKEL (reference sequence). V lost 1 base and J 0 bases, leaving 7 bases between the germline ends. The CDR3 spans 15 residues. The CDR3 region is CASSQGGSSGNTIYF. The DNA for the CDR3 is TGTGCCAGCAGCCAAGGCGGGAGCTCTGGAAACACCATATATTTT.

This sequence joins TRBV4-3 and TRBJ2-1; TRBD2 agrees at 10 bases. The CDR3 sequence is 17 residues long. Germline assignment: CDR1 LGHNA and CDR2 YSLEER. The ends lost 1 base at V and 2 bases at J; junction bases unmatched: 5. In DNA, the CDR3 is TGCGCCAGCAGCCAAGGCCTAGCGGGAGCAACCTACAATGAGCAGTTCTTC. It translates to CASSQGLAGATYNEQFF.

With regard to this clone: This CDR3 is also generated by other DNA sequences in the sample. The chain joins TRBV4-3 to TRBJ2-3; the match to TRBD1 covers 9 bases. The length of the CDR3 is 16 residues. Germline CDR1 is LGHNA and CDR2 is YSLEER. V shed 0 bases, J shed 1 base, and the junction held 2 bases outside the gene matches. The CDR3 is CASSQERTGGTDTQYF. The CDR3 DNA sequence: TGCGCCAGCAGCCAAGAGCGGACAGGGGGCACAGATACGCAGTATTTT.

V usage is TRBV5-5 and J usage is TRBJ1-2; 7 positions agree with TRBD1. The CDR3 has 15 residues. Trimming at V came to 0 bases and at J to 7 bases, leaving 9 bases not matched to a gene. Germline CDR1 and CDR2: SGHKS and YYEKEE (reference sequence). CDR3 loop: CASSLAPTGSGGYTF. CDR3 in DNA: TGTGCCAGCAGCTTGGCCCCGACAGGGTCCGGTGGCTACACCTTC.

The rearrangement links TRBV28 to TRBJ2-7; a weak D match, TRBD1 (5 bases). V shed 4 bases and J shed 2 bases, with 9 bases lying between them. The CDR3 length is 13 residues. Germline V gene lookup returns CDR1 MDHEN and CDR2 SYDVKM. The CDR3, as DNA: TGTGCCAGCAGTTCGACAGACCCCTACGAGCAGTACTTC. Translation gives CASSSTDPYEQYF.

The CDR3, as DNA: TGTGCCAGCAGTTCATATACAGGGTACACTGAAGCTTTCTTT. It translates to CASSSYTGYTEAFF. The V call is TRBV27, the J call TRBJ1-1; D might be TRBD1 (6 bases). The CDR3 has 14 amino acids. Germline-derived CDR1 and CDR2 are MNHEY and SMNVEV (reference sequence). V was shortened by 4 bases and J by 3 bases, with 12 bases between the two germline ends.

The V gene is TRBV27, the J gene TRBJ2-7, with 11 nucleotides matching TRBD2. CDR3 length: 14 residues. V shed 3 bases, J shed 6 bases, and the junction held 4 bases outside the gene matches. Per germline, CDR1 MNHEY and CDR2 SMNVEV (reference sequence). The CDR3 nucleotides are TGTGCCAGCAGTTTTGACCTAGCGGGGGGCGAGCAGTACTTC. Encoded protein: CASSFDLAGGEQYF.

The count of this clone is one. The rearrangement joins TRBV19 to TRBJ1-5; 7 bases are shared with TRBD1. Looked up from germline, CDR1 is LNHDA and CDR2 is SQIVND (reference sequence). This CDR3 is built from 14 residues. With V trimmed by 7 bases and J by 3 bases, 6 bases remained unmatched. In DNA form, the CDR3 reads TGTGCCAGTACCCCGGGACAGTACAATCAGCCCCAGCATTTT. Translation: CASTPGQYNQPQHF.